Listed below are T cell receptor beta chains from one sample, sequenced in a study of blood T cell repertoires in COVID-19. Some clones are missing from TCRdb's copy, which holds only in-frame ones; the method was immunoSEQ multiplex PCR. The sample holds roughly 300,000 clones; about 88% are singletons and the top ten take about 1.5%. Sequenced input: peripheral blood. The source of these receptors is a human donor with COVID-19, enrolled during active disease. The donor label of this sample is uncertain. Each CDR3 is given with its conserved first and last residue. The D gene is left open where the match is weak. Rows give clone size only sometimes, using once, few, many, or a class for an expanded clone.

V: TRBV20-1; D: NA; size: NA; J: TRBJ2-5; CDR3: CSASGLQETQYF; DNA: TGCAGTGCTAGTGGGCTTCAAGAGACCCAGTACTTC
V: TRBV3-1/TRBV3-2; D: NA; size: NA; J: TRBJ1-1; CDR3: CASSQVPEAEAFF; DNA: TGTGCCAGCAGCCAAGTTCCGGAGGCTGAAGCTTTCTTT
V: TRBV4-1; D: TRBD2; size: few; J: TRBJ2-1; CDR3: CASRGTSGSYNEQFF; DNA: TGCGCCAGCAGAGGGACTAGCGGGAGCTACAATGAGCAGTTCTTC
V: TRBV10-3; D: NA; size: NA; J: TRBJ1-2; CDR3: CAISERQGGGRGYTF; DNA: TGTGCCATCAGTGAGCGGCAGGGAGGAGGTCGTGGCTACACCTTC
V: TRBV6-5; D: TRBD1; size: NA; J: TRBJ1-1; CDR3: CASSWGDRGHTEAFF; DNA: TGTGCCAGCAGTTGGGGGGACAGGGGTCACACTGAAGCTTTCTTT
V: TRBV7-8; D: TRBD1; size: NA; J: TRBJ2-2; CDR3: CASSPQGDPGELFF; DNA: TGTGCCAGCAGCCCTCAGGGGGATCCCGGGGAGCTGTTTTTT
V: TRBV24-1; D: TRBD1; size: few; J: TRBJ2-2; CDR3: CATSDLSPGTGSPTGELFF; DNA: TGTGCCACCAGTGATTTGAGCCCCGGGACAGGGAGTCCCACCGGGGAGCTGTTTTTT
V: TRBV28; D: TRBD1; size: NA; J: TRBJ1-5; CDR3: CATQGGNQPQHF; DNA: TGTGCCACACAGGGGGGAAATCAGCCCCAGCATTTT
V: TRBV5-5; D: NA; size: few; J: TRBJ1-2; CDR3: CASSFRVPLAIANYGYTF; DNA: TGTGCCAGCAGCTTCCGGGTCCCCCTTGCAATAGCTAACTATGGCTACACCTTC
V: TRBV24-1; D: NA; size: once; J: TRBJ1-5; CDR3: CATSRGQPQHF; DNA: TGTGCCACCAGCCGGGGTCAGCCCCAGCATTTT
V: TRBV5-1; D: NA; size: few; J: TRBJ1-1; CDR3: CASSLGANTEAFF; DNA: TGCGCCAGCAGCTTGGGGGCGAACACTGAAGCTTTCTTT
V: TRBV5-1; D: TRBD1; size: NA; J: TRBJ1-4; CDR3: CASSLTGQGVEKLFF; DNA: TGCGCCAGCAGCTTGACGGGACAGGGTGTCGAAAAACTGTTTTTT
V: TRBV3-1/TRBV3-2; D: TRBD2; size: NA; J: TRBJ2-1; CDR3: CASSQDRGSGSPGNEQFF; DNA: TGTGCCAGCAGCCAAGATCGGGGTAGCGGGAGCCCCGGCAATGAGCAGTTCTTC
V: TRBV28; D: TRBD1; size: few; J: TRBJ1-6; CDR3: CASRRPGQLFRSYNSPLHF; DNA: TGTGCCAGCAGGCGTCCGGGACAGCTTTTTAGGTCCTATAATTCACCCCTCCACTTT
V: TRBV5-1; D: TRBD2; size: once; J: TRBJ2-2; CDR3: CASSPLLAGGTNTGELFF; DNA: TGCGCCAGCAGCCCCCTTTTAGCGGGAGGGACGAACACCGGGGAGCTGTTTTTT
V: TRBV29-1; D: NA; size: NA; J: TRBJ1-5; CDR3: CSVGTGNQPQHF; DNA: TGCAGCGTTGGCACAGGAAATCAGCCCCAGCATTTT
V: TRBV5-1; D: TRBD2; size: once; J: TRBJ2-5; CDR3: CASSLGVGAGGRETQYF; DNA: TGCGCCAGCAGCTTGGGAGTCGGCGCGGGAGGAAGGGAGACCCAGTACTTC
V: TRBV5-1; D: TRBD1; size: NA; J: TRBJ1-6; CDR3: CASSFARGPYNSPLHF; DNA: TGCGCCAGCAGCTTCGCCAGGGGGCCTTATAATTCACCCCTCCACTTT
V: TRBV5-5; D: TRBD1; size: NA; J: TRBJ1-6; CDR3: CASSLIGTGIAYNSPLHF; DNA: TGTGCCAGCAGCTTAATCGGGACAGGGATAGCCTATAATTCACCCCTCCACTTT
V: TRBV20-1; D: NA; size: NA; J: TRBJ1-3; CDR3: CSASGSSGNTIYF; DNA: TGCAGTGCTAGTGGTAGCTCTGGAAACACCATATATTTT
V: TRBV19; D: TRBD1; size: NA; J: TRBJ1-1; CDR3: CASRRDRETEAFF; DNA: TGTGCCAGTAGGAGGGACAGGGAGACTGAAGCTTTCTTT
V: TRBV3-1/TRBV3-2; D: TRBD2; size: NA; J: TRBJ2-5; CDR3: CASSHLAGDETQYF; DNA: TGTGCCAGCAGCCATCTAGCGGGAGATGAGACCCAGTACTTC
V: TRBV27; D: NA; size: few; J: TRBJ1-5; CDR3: CASSLYRLSNQPQHF; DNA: TGTGCCAGCAGTTTATACAGGCTTAGCAATCAGCCCCAGCATTTT
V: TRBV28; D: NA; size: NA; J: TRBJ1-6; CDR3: CASSPGGLNSPLHF; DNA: TGTGCCAGCAGCCCAGGTGGACTTAATTCACCCCTCCACTTT
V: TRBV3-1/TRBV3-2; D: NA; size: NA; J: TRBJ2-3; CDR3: CASSQVRADTQYF; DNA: TGTGCCAGCAGCCAAGTTAGAGCGGATACGCAGTATTTT
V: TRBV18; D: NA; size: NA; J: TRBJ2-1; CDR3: CASSPKLQGGSYNEQFF; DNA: TGTGCCAGCTCACCGAAATTACAGGGGGGGTCCTACAATGAGCAGTTCTTC
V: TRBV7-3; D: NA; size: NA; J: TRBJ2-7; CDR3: CASSPLNSVHEQYF; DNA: TGTGCCAGCAGCCCTCTTAACAGTGTCCACGAGCAGTACTTC
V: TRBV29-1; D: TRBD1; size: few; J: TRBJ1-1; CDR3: CSVESPGQGGVSEAFF; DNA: TGCAGCGTTGAATCTCCGGGACAGGGAGGGGTATCTGAAGCTTTCTTT
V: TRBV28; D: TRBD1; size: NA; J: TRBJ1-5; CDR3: CASRPLTGGDQPQHF; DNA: TGTGCCAGCAGACCATTGACAGGGGGGGATCAGCCCCAGCATTTT
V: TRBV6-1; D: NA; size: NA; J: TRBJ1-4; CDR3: CASSEGRAVEKLFF; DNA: TGTGCCAGCAGTGAGGGCAGGGCAGTCGAAAAACTGTTTTTT
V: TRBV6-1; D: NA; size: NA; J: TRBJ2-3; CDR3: CASSEQGTDTQYF; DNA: TGTGCCAGCAGTGAGCAGGGCACAGATACGCAGTATTTT
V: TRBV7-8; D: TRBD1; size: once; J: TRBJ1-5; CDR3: CASSRIGQGGQPQHF; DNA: TGTGCCAGCAGCCGAATTGGACAGGGAGGTCAGCCCCAGCATTTT
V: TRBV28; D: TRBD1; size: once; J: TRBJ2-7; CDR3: CASGTGAYEQYF; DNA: TGTGCCAGCGGGACAGGGGCCTACGAGCAGTACTTC
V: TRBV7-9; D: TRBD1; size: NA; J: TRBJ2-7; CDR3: CASRSTGQGTPYEQYF; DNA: TGTGCCAGCAGATCGACTGGACAGGGGACGCCCTACGAGCAGTACTTC
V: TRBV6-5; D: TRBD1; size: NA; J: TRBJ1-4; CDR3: CASSSVTGGGEKLFF; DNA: TGTGCCAGCAGTTCCGTCACAGGGGGTGGTGAAAAACTGTTTTTT
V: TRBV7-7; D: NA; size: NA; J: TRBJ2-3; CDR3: CASSLWGPDTQYF; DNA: TGTGCTAGCAGCTTATGGGGCCCAGATACGCAGTATTTT
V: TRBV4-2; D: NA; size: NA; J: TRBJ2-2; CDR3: CASSQVGAANTGELFF; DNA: TGTGCCAGCAGCCAAGTGGGGGCCGCTAACACCGGGGAGCTGTTTTTT
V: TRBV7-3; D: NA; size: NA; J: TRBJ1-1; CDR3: CASSSPQTPTEAFF; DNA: TGTGCCAGCAGCTCCCCCCAGACACCCACTGAAGCTTTCTTT
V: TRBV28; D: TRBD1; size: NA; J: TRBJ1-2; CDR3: CASSTPLGQGYGYTF; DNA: TGTGCCAGCAGTACCCCGTTGGGACAGGGCTATGGCTACACCTTC
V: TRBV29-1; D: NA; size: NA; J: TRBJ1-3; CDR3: CSIVSGNTIYF; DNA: TGCAGCATAGTCTCTGGAAACACCATATATTTT
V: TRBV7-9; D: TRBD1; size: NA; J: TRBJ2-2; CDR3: CASSAYRDRGLYTGELFF; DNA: TGTGCCAGCAGCGCGTACCGGGACAGGGGGCTTTACACCGGGGAGCTGTTTTTT
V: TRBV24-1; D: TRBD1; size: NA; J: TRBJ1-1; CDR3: CATSDGQGRAEAFF; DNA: TGTGCCACCAGTGACGGACAGGGGAGGGCTGAAGCTTTCTTT
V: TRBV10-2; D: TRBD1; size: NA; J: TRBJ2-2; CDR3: CASSDPDRDYGELFF; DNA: TGCGCCAGCAGTGACCCGGACAGGGATTACGGGGAGCTGTTTTTT
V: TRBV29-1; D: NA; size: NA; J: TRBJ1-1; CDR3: CSASYGQNTEAFF; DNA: TGCAGCGCTAGTTATGGACAGAACACTGAAGCTTTCTTT
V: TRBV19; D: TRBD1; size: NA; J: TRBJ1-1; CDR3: CASSTTGDTEAFF; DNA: TGTGCCAGTAGTACGACAGGGGACACTGAAGCTTTCTTT
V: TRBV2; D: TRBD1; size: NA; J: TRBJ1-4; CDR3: CASNRDRYNEKLFF; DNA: TGTGCCAGCAACAGGGACAGATATAATGAAAAACTGTTTTTT
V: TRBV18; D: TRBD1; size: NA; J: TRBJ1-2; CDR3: CASSPAGTGEVGYTF; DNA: TGTGCCAGCTCACCGGCCGGGACAGGGGAGGTTGGCTACACCTTC
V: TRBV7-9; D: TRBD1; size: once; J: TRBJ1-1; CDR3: CASSFTGGATEAFF; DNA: TGTGCCAGCAGCTTTACAGGGGGCGCCACTGAAGCTTTCTTT
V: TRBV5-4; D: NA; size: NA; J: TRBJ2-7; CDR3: CASSLEMAGYEQYF; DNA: TGTGCCAGCAGCTTGGAAATGGCGGGGTACGAGCAGTACTTC
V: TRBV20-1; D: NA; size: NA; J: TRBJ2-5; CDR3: CSASLSAGKETQYF; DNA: TGCAGTGCTAGTCTATCAGCCGGGAAAGAGACCCAGTACTTC
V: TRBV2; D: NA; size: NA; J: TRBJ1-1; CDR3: CASSERQAPNTEAFF; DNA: TGTGCCAGCAGTGAAAGGCAGGCTCCGAACACTGAAGCTTTCTTT
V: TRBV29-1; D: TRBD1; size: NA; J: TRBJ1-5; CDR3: CSVRTGGQPQHF; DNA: TGCAGCGTTAGGACAGGCGGACAGCCCCAGCATTTT
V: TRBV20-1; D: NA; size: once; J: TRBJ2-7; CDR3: CSAVTGLVQYF; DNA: TGCAGTGCTGTGACGGGACTGGTGCAGTACTTC